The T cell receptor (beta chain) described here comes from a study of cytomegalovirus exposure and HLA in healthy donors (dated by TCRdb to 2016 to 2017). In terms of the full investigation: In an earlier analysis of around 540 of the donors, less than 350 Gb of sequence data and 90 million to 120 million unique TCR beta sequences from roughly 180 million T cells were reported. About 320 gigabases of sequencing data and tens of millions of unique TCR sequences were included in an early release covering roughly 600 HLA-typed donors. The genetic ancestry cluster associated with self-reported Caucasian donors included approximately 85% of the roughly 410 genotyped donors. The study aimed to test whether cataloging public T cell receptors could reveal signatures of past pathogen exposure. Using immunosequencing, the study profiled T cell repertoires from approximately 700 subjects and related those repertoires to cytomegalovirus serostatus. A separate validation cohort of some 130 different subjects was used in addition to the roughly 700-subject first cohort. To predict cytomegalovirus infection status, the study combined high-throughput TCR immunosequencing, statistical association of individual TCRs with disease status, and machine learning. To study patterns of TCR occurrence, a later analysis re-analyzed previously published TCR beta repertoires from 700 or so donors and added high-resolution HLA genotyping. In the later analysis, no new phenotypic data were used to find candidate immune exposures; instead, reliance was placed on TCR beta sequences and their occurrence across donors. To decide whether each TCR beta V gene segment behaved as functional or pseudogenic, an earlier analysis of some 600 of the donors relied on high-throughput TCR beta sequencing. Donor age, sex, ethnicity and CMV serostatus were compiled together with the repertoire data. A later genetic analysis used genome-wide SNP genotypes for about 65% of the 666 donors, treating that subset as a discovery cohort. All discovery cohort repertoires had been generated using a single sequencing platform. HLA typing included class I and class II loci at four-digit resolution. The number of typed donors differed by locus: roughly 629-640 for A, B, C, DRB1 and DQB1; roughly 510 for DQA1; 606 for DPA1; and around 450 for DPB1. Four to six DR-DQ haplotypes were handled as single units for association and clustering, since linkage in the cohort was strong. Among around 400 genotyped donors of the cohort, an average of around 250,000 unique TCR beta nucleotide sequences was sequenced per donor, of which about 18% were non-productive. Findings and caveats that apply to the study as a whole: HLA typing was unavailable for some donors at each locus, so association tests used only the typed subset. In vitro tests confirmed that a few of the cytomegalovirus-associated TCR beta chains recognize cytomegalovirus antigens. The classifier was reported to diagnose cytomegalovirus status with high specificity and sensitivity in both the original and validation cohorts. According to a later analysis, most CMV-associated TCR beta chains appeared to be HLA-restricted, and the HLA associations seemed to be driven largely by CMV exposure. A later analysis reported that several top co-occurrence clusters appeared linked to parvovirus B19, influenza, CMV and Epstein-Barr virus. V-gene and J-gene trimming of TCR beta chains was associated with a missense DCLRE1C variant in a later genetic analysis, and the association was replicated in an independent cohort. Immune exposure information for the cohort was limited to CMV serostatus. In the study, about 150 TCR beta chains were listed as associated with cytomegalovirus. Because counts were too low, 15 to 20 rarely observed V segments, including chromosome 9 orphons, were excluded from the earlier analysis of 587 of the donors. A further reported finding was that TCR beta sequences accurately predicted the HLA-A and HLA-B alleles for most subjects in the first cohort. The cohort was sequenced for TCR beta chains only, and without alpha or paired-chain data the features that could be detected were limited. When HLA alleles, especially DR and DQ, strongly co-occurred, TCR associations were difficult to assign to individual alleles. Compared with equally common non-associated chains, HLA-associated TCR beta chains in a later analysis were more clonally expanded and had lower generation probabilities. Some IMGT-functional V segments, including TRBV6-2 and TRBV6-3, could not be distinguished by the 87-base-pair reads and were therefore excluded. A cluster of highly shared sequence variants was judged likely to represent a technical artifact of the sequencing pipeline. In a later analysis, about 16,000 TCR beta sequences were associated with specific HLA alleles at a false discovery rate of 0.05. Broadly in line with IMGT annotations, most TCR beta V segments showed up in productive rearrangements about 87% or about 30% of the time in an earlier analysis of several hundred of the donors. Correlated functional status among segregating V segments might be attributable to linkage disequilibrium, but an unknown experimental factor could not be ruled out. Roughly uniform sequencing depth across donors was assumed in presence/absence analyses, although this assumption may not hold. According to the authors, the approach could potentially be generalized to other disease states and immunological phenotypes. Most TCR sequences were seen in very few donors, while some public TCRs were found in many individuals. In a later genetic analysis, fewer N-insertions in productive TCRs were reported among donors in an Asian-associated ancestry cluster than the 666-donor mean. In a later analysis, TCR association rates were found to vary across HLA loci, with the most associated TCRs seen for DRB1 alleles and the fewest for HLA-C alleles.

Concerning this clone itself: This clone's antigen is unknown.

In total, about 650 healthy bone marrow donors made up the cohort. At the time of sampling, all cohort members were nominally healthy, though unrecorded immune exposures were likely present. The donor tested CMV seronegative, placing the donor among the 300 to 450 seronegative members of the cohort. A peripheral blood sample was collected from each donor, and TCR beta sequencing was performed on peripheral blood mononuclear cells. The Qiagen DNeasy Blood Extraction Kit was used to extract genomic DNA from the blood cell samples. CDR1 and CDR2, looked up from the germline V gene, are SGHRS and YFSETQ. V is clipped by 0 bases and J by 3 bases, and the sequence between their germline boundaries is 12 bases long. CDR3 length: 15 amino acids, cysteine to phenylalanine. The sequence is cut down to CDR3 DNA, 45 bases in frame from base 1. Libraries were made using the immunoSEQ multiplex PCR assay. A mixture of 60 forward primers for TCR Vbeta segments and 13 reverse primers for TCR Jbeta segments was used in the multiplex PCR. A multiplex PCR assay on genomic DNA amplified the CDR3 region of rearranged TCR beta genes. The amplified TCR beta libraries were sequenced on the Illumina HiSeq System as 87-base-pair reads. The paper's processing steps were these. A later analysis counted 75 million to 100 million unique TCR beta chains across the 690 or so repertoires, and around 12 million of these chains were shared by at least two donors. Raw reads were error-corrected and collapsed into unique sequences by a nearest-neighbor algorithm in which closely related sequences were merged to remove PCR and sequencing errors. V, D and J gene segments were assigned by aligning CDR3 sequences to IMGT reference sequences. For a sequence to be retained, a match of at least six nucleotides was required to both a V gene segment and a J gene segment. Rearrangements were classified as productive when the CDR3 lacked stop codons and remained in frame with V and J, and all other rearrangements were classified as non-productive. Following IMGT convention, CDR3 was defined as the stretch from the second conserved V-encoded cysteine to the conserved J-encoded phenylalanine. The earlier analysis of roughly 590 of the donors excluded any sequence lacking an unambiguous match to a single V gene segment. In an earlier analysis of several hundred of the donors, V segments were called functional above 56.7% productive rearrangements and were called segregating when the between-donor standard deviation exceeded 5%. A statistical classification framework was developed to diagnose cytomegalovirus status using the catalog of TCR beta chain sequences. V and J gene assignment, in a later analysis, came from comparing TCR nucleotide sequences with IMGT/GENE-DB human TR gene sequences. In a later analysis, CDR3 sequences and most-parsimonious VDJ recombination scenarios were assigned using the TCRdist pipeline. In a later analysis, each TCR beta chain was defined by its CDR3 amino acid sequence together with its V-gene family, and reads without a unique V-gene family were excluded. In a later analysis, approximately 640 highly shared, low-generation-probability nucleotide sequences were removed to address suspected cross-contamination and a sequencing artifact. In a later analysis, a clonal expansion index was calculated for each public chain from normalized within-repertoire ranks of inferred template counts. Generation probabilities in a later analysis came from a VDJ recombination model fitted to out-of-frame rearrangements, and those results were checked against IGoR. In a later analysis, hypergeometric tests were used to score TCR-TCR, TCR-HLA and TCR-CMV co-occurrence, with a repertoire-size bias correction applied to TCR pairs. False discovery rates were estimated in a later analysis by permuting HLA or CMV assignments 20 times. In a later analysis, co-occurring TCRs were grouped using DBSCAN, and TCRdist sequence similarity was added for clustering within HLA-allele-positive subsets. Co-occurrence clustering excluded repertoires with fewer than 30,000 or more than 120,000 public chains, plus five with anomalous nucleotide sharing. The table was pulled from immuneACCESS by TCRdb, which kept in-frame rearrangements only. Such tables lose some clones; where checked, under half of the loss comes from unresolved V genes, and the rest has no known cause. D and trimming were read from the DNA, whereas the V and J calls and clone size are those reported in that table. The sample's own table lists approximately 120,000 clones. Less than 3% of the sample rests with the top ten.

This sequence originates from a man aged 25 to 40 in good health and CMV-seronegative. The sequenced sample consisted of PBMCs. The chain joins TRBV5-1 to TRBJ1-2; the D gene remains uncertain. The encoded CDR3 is CASSLGGAWDYGYTF. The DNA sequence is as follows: TGCGCCAGCAGCTTGGGCGGTGCTTGGGACTATGGCTACACCTTC.